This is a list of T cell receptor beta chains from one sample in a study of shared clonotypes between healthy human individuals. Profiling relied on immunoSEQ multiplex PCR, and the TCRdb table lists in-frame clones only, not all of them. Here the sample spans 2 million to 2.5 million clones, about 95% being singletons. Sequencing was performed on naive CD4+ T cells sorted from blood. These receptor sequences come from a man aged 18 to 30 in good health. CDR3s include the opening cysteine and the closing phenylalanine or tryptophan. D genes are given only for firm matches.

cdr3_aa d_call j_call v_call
CATSRDDRGTYGYTF TRBD1 TRBJ1-2 TRBV15
CASSSRNTEAFF . TRBJ1-1 TRBV7-6
CASSQDYATMNF . TRBJ2-7 TRBV4-3
CASRQGAGYGYTF TRBD1 TRBJ1-2 TRBV28
CASSLNSVSYEQYF . TRBJ2-7 TRBV11-3
CASSLQGGASNSPLHF TRBD1 TRBJ1-6 TRBV7-9
CASSPRTVQPYEQYF . TRBJ2-7 TRBV7-8
CAISGLAGGSTDTQYF TRBD2 TRBJ2-3 TRBV10-3
CSAIYREDQFF . TRBJ2-1 TRBV20-1
CASSIEQGAMNTGELFF TRBD1 TRBJ2-2 TRBV19
CASSLVGPTNEKLFF . TRBJ1-4 TRBV5-1
CASRGQGATDTQYF TRBD1 TRBJ2-3 TRBV2
CASSARGEQYF . TRBJ2-7 TRBV11-3
CASRLTGGKSNTIYF TRBD1 TRBJ1-3 TRBV27
CASQSPGQGANYGYTF TRBD1 TRBJ1-2 TRBV19
CATSRAGGYQETQYF TRBD2 TRBJ2-5 TRBV15
CASRSLYEQYF . TRBJ2-7 TRBV5-1
CASSLRRGPNTGELFF . TRBJ2-2 TRBV7-3
CASRAGELKNIQYF TRBD2 TRBJ2-4 TRBV10-2
CASSRGTLEQETQYF . TRBJ2-5 TRBV5-1
CASSPGAVYNEQFF . TRBJ2-1 TRBV7-8
CASSYDGKQPQHF . TRBJ1-5 TRBV6-5
CASSYGPSSDGYEQYF . TRBJ2-7 TRBV6-5
CASSFRTGSNQPQHF TRBD1 TRBJ1-5 TRBV7-2
CASSLSSGSPGELFF TRBD2 TRBJ2-2 TRBV7-2
CATESRATGELFF . TRBJ2-2 TRBV19
CASSQFTGGPKQETQYF TRBD2 TRBJ2-5 TRBV14
CASSTRGPNTEAFF . TRBJ1-1 TRBV19
CASSPPALVYEQYF . TRBJ2-7 TRBV18
CASSSHNFNEQFF . TRBJ2-1 TRBV7-3
CASSPQPGAGMSEAFF . TRBJ1-1 TRBV14
CASSETWGATQYF . TRBJ2-3 TRBV6-1
CASTYRDNYEQYF . TRBJ2-7 TRBV28
CASSSRDNYEQYF . TRBJ2-7 TRBV5-4
CASSPTGSGTYEQYF TRBD1 TRBJ2-7 TRBV5-8
CASSTTGAQDEKLFF . TRBJ1-4 TRBV5-1
CASSLGGSSYNSPLHF . TRBJ1-6 TRBV5-1
CAWTRDRGPGYTF TRBD1 TRBJ1-2 TRBV30
CASSSQSLSSPLHF . TRBJ1-6 TRBV11-2
CASSRDSGFYEQYF TRBD1 TRBJ2-7 TRBV27
CASSLGGGRAVTEQFF TRBD2 TRBJ2-1 TRBV5-1
CASSVSGTGNYEQYF TRBD1 TRBJ2-7 TRBV19
CASSYGQGLGEKLFF TRBD1 TRBJ1-4 TRBV2
CASSPPARTGELFF . TRBJ2-2 TRBV18
CASSSGGENIQYF TRBD2 TRBJ2-4 TRBV28
CAISESGSSGNTIYF . TRBJ1-3 TRBV10-3
CASSLQDTGNYGYTF . TRBJ1-2 TRBV5-4
CASSFRHEQYF . TRBJ2-7 TRBV5-8